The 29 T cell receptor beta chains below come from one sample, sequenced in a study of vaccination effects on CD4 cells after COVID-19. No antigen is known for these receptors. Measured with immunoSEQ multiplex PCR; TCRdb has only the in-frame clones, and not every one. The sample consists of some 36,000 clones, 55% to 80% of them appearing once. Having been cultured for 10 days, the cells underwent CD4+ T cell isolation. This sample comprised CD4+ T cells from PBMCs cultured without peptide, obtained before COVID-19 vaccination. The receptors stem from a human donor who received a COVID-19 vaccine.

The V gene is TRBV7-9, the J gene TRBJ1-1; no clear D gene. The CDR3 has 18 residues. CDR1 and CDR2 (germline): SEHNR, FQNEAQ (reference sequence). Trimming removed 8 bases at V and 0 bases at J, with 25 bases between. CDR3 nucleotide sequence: TGTGCCAGCCTCGTTTTGAGGGCCGTAAGTCCCTTGAACACTGAAGCTTTCTTT. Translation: CASLVLRAVSPLNTEAFF.

The DNA of the CDR3 is TGTGCCAGCAGCGTAGACCGTGGCCTCCAAGAGACCCAGTACTTC. This codes for CASSVDRGLQETQYF. The rearrangement joins TRBV9 to TRBJ2-5; D is ambiguous. The germline gives CDR1 SGDLS, CDR2 YYNGEE. This CDR3 comprises 15 residues. Trimming took 0 bases from V and 1 from J, leaving 10 bases between them.

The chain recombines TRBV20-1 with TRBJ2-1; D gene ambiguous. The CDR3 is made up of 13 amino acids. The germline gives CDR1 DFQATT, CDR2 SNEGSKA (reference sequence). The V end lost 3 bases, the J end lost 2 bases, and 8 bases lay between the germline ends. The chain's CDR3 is CSASIPAYNEQFF. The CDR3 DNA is TGCAGTGCTAGTATACCAGCCTACAATGAGCAGTTCTTC.

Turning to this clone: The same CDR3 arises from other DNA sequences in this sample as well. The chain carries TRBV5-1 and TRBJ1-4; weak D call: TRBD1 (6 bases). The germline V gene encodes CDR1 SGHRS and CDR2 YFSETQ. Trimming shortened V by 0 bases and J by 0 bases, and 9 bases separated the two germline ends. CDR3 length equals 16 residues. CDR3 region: CASSLGNRATNEKLFF. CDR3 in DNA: TGCGCCAGCAGCTTGGGTAACAGGGCAACTAATGAAAAACTGTTTTTT.

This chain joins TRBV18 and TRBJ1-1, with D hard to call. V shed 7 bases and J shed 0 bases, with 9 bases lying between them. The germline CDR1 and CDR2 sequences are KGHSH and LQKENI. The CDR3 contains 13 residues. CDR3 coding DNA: TGTGCCAGCTACCTCTTAATGAACACTGAAGCTTTCTTT. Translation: CASYLLMNTEAFF.

The CDR3 nucleotides read TGCAGTGCTAGTCGGGACACCCAAGAGACCCAGTACTTC. This translates into CSASRDTQETQYF. The chain is built from TRBV20-1 and TRBJ2-5; possibly TRBD1 for D (6 bases). Trimming cost V 3 bases and J 1 base, with 9 bases left between them. This CDR3 contains 13 residues. Germline lookup yields CDR1 DFQATT and CDR2 SNEGSKA (reference sequence).

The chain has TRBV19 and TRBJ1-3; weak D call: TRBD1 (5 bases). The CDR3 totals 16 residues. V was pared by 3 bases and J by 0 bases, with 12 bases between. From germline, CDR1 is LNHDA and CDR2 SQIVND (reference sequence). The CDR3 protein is CASSIRDARSGNTIYF. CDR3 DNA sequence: TGTGCCAGTAGTATTCGGGACGCCCGCTCTGGAAACACCATATATTTT.

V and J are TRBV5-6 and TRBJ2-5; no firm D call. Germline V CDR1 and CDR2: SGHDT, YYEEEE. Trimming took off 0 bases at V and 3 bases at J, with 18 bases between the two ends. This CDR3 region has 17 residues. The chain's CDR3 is CASSLAPGRQDEETQYF. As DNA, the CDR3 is TGTGCCAGCAGCTTGGCCCCTGGTCGGCAGGACGAAGAGACCCAGTACTTC.

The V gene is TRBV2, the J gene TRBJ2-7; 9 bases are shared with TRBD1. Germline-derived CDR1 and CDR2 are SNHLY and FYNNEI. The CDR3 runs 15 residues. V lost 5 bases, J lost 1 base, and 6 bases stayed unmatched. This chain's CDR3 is CASSIDRGRSYEQYF. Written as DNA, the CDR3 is TGTGCCAGCAGTATTGACAGGGGGAGGTCCTACGAGCAGTACTTC.

In DNA form, the CDR3 reads TGTGCCAGCAGCCGGACTAGCGGGAGTGTAGATACGCAGTATTTT. This translates into CASSRTSGSVDTQYF. The chain combines TRBV5-4 with TRBJ2-3, with TRBD2 identical over 13 bases. CDR1 is SGHNT, CDR2 YYREEE, per germline (reference sequence). The trim removed 4 bases at V and 5 bases at J, leaving 4 bases unmatched. The CDR3 has 15 amino acids.

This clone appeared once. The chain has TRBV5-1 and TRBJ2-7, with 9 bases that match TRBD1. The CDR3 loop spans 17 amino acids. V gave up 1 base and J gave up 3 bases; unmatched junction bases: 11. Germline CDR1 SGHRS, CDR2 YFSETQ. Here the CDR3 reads CASSLIGPGQGSYEQYF. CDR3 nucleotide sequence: TGCGCCAGCAGCTTGATCGGTCCGGGACAGGGAAGCTACGAGCAGTACTTC.

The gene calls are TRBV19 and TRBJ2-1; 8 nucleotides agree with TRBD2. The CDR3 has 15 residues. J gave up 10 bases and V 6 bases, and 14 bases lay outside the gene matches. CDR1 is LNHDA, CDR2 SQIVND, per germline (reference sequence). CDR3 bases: TGTGCCAGTAGCGGCAGCGGGGGCCTATGGGGGGAGCAGTTCTTC. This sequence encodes CASSGSGGLWGEQFF. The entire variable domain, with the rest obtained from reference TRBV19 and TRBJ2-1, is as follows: DGGITQSPKYLFRKEGQNVTLSCEQNLNHDAMYWYRQDPGQGLRLIYYSQIVNDFQKGDIAEGYSVSREKKESFPLTVTSAQKNPTAFYLCASSGSGGLWGEQFFGPGTRLTVL.

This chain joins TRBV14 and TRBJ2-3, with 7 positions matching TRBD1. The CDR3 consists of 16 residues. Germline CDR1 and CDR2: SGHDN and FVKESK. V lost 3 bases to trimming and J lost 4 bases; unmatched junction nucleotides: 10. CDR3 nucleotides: TGTGCCAGCAGCCAGTTCCAGGGGGTCTCCTCAGATACGCAGTATTTT. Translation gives CASSQFQGVSSDTQYF. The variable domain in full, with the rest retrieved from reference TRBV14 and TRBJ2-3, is EAGVTQFPSHSVIEKGQTVTLRCDPISGHDNLYWYRRVMGKEIKFLLHFVKESKQDESGMPNNRFLAERTGGTYSTLKVQPAELEDSGVYFCASSQFQGVSSDTQYFGPGTRLTVL.

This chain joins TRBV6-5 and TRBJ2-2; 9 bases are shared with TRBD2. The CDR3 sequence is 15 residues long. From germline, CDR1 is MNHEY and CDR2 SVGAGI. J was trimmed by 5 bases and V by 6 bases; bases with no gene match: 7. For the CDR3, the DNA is TGTGCCAGCAGGGGAACTAGCGGGCGGACCGGGGAGCTGTTTTTT. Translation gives CASRGTSGRTGELFF.

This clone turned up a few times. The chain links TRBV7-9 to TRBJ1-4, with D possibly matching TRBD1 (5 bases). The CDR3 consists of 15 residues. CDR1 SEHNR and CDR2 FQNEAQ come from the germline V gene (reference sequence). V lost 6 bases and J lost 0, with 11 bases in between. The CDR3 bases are TGTGCCAGCAGTCGGGGGGGGACAACTAATGAAAAACTGTTTTTT. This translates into CASSRGGTTNEKLFF.

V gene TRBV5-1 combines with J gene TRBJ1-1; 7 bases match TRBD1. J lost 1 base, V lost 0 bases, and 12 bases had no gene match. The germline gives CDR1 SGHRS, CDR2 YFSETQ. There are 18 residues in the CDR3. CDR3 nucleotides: TGCGCCAGCAGCTTGGAGGGGACAGCCAGCCTACCGAACACTGAAGCTTTCTTT. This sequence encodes CASSLEGTASLPNTEAFF.

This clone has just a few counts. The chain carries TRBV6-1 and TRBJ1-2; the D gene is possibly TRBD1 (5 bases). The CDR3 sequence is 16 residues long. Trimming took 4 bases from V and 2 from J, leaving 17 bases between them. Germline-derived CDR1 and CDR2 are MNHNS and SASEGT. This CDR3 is CASSGDVLGANYGYTF. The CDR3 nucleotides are TGTGCCAGCAGTGGGGACGTTTTAGGAGCCAACTATGGCTACACCTTC.

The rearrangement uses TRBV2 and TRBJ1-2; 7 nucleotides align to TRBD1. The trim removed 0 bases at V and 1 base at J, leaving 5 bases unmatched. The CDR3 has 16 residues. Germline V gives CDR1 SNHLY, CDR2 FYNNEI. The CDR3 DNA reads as TGTGCCAGCAGTGAAGCGGAGACAGGGAATAACTATGGCTACACCTTC. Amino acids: CASSEAETGNNYGYTF.

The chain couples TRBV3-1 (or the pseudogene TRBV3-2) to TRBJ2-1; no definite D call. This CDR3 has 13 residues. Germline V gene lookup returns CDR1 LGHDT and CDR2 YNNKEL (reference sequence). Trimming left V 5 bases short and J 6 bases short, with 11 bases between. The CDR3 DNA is TGTGCCAGCAGCATTAGCCTAGGCAATGAGCAGTTCTTC. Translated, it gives CASSISLGNEQFF.

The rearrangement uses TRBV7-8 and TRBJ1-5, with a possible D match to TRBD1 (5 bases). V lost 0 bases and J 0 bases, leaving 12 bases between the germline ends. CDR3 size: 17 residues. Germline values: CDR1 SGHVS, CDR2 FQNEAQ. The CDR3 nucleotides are TGTGCCAGCAGCTTAGCGGGGGGACGCATTAGCAATCAGCCCCAGCATTTT. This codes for CASSLAGGRISNQPQHF.

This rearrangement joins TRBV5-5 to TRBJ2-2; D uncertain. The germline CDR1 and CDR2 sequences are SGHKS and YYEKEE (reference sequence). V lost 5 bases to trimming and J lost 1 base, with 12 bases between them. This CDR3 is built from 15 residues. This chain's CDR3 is CASRVLWLNTGELFF. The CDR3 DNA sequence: TGTGCCAGCAGGGTCCTTTGGCTGAACACCGGGGAGCTGTTTTTT.

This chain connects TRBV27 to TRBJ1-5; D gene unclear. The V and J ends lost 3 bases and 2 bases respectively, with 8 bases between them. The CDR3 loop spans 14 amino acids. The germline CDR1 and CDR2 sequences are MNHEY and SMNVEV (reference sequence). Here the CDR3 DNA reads TGTGCCAGCAGTTTTAGTAACGGCAATCAGCCCCAGCATTTT. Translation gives CASSFSNGNQPQHF.

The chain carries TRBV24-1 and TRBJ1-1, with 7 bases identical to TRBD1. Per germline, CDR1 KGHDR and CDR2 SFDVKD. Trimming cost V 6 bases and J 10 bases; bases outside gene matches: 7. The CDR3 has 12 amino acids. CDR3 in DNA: TGTGCCACCAGTTCACAGGGGAACGCAGCTTTCTTT. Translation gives CATSSQGNAAFF.

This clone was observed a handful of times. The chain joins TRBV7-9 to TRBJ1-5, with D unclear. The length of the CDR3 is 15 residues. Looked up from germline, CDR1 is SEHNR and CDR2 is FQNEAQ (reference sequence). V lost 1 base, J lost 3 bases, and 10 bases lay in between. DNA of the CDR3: TGTGCCAGCAGCTTAGGGCCAGGATTCAATCAGCCCCAGCATTTT. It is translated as CASSLGPGFNQPQHF.

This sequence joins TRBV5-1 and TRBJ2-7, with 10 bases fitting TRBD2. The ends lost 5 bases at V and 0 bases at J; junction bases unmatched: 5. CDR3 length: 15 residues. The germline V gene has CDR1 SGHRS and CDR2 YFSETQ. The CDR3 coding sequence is TGCGCCAGCAGTTTTAGCGGGGGGAGCTCCTACGAGCAGTACTTC. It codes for CASSFSGGSSYEQYF.

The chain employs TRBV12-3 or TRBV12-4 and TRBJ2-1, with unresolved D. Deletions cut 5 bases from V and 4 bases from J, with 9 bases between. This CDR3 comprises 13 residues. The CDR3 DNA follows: TGTGCCAGCAGTCGAGACTCATACAATGAGCAGTTCTTC. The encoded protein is CASSRDSYNEQFF.

CDR3 amino acids: CASSLASASLTYNEQFF. Written as DNA, the CDR3 is TGTGCCAGCAGCTTAGCTTCCGCCAGCCTTACATACAATGAGCAGTTCTTC. This chain joins TRBV11-3 and TRBJ2-1; D is uncertain. CDR3 length equals 17 residues. Looked up from germline, CDR1 is SGHNT and CDR2 is YENEEA. Trimming cost V 1 base and J 4 bases, with 17 bases left between them.

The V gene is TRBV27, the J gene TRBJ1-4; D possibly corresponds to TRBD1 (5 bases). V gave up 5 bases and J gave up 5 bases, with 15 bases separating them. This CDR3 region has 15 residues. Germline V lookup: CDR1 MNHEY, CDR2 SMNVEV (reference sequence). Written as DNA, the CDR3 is TGTGCCAGCAGTGGGGGATCCTTGGGGAATGAAAAACTGTTTTTT. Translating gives CASSGGSLGNEKLFF. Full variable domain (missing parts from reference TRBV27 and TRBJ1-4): EAQVTQNPRYLITVTGKKLTVTCSQNMNHEYMSWYRQDPGLGLRQIYYSMNVEVTDKGDVPEGYKVSRKEKRNFPLILESPSPNQTSLYFCASSGGSLGNEKLFFGSGTQLSVL.

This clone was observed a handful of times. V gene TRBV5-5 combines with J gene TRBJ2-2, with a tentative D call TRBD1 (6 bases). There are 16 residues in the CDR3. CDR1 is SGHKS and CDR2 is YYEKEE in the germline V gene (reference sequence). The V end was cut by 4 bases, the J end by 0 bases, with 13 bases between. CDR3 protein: CASSHRQDANTGELFF. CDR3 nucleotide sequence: TGTGCCAGCAGCCACCGACAGGATGCGAACACCGGGGAGCTGTTTTTT.